This TCR beta chain was identified during a study of Ad26.COV2.S vaccination and SARS-CoV-2 variants. Overall study: The donor participated in the COV1001 trial, in its Ad26.COV2.S arm. Ad26.COV2.S, an intramuscular injection, was given once or twice 56 days apart.

Remarks on this clone: What it binds is not known.

Trimming cost V 5 bases and J 2 bases; bases outside gene matches: 2. CDR1 and CDR2 (germline): MNHEY, SVGAGI. The CDR3 is 13 amino acids. Specified treatment: some 19 received Ad26.COV2.S at low or high dose, single or two shots; 5 received placebo; per-sample allocation not given. Samples were taken on day 63 after the first vaccine or placebo injection. As its vector, the vaccine had Ad26, which expressed Wuhan-strain SARS-CoV-2 spike. Clones were read by immunoSEQ multiplex PCR, and TCRdb kept only the in-frame ones, dropping some. Of about half a million clones listed, 89% were seen once; the top ten hold roughly 1.7%. Broader study findings: Using TCR breadth and depth analyses may have led to underestimated total T cell responses.

The chain has TRBV6-5 and TRBJ1-2, with TRBD1 identical over 7 bases. The source material was peripheral blood, sampled in a trial of Ad26.COV2.S vaccine versus placebo. The TCR originated in a person aged 18-65 years who received the Ad26.COV2.S COVID-19 vaccine or a placebo. The CDR3 reads CASSRGGNYGYTF. For the CDR3, the DNA is TGTGCCAGCAGTAGAGGGGGCAACTATGGCTACACCTTC.